A single sample gave rise to the 9 T cell receptor beta chains below, sequenced in a study of T cell repertoires in ileal Crohn's disease. Profiling relied on immunoSEQ multiplex PCR, and the TCRdb table lists in-frame clones only, not all of them. This sample has roughly 29,000 clones; around 80% occur once, and the top ten carry about 20%. Specimen: ileal tissue. All receptors derive from an adult with Crohn's disease.

V is TRBV6-1 and J is TRBJ1-5; TRBD1 matches at 9 bases. Germline CDR1 reads MNHNS; CDR2 reads SASEGT. The V segment lost 5 bases and the J segment 4 bases; nucleotides outside the gene matches: 6. This CDR3 is built from 15 residues. CDR3: CASSLGTGKNQPQHF. The CDR3 nucleotides are TGTGCCAGCAGTTTAGGGACAGGGAAAAATCAGCCCCAGCATTTT.

The V call is TRBV7-2, the J call TRBJ1-1; the D gene is possibly TRBD1 (5 bases). Trimming took 4 bases from V and 1 from J, leaving 10 bases between them. CDR1 is SGHTA and CDR2 is FQGNSA in the germline V gene. The CDR3 contains 14 residues. The CDR3 bases are TGTGCCAGCAGCTCGGCTACAGGGAACACTGAAGCTTTCTTT. This encodes CASSSATGNTEAFF.

The chain has TRBV10-2 and TRBJ1-2; D might be TRBD1 (5 bases). Germline V gene lookup returns CDR1 WSHSY and CDR2 SAAADI. The CDR3 has 18 amino acids. V lost 1 base and J 0 bases, leaving 18 bases between the germline ends. CDR3 loop: CASSEFGRVRFANYGYTF. The CDR3, as DNA: TGCGCCAGCAGTGAGTTTGGCAGGGTCAGATTCGCTAACTATGGCTACACCTTC.

This sequence joins TRBV19 and TRBJ2-7, with a possible D match to TRBD1 (6 bases). CDR3 length equals 15 residues. With 3 bases removed from V and 8 bases from J, the gap between germline ends came to 20 bases. Germline V CDR1 and CDR2: LNHDA, SQIVND (reference sequence). Here the CDR3 reads CASSIGAGEGDKQYF. The DNA for the CDR3 is TGTGCCAGTAGTATCGGAGCCGGAGAGGGGGATAAGCAGTACTTC. Combining the CDR3 with reference TRBV19 and TRBJ2-7 gives the whole variable domain DGGITQSPKYLFRKEGQNVTLSCEQNLNHDAMYWYRQDPGQGLRLIYYSQIVNDFQKGDIAEGYSVSREKKESFPLTVTSAQKNPTAFYLCASSIGAGEGDKQYFGPGTRLTVT.

This clone showed up just a few times. This chain links TRBV4-1 with TRBJ1-2; 9 positions match TRBD1. The CDR3 spans 15 residues. Germline CDR1 MGHRA, CDR2 YSYEKL. With 3 bases clipped from V and 4 bases from J, the junction kept 6 bases outside the gene matches. The CDR3 spells CASSHEQGATYGYTF. The CDR3 DNA reads as TGCGCCAGCAGCCATGAACAGGGGGCGACCTATGGCTACACCTTC.

V usage is TRBV2 and J usage is TRBJ2-7, with unresolved D. Trimming shortened V by 4 bases and J by 4 bases, and 5 bases separated the two germline ends. CDR3 size: 11 residues. Per germline, CDR1 SNHLY and CDR2 FYNNEI. The CDR3: CASSARYEQYF. Here the CDR3 DNA reads TGTGCCAGCAGTGCCAGGTACGAGCAGTACTTC.

Turning to this clone: Other DNA sequences in this specimen translate into the identical CDR3. The chain couples TRBV6-6 to TRBJ1-1; 7 nucleotides align to TRBD1. This CDR3 region has 13 residues. Trimming took 5 bases from V and 8 from J; bases not matched to a gene: 8. Germline CDR1 and CDR2: MNHNY and SVGAGI (reference sequence). DNA for the CDR3: TGTGCCAGCAGTCCACTCAACAGGGGAGAAGCTTTCTTT. This codes for CASSPLNRGEAFF.

The rearrangement joins TRBV7-9 to TRBJ2-7, with TRBD1 matching 7 bases. In germline, CDR1 is SEHNR, CDR2 FQNEAQ (reference sequence). CDR3 length: 15 amino acids. Unmatched junction bases numbered 4, after V lost 0 bases and J lost 2 bases. CDR3 sequence: CASSLAGGQPYEQYF. DNA for the CDR3: TGTGCCAGCAGCTTAGCTGGGGGACAGCCCTACGAGCAGTACTTC. The whole variable domain, remainder taken from reference TRBV7-9 and TRBJ2-7, is DTGVSQNPRHKITKRGQNVTFRCDPISEHNRLYWYRQTLGQGPEFLTYFQNEAQLEKSRLLSDRFSAERPKGSFSTLEIQRTEQGDSAMYLCASSLAGGQPYEQYFGPGTRLTVT.

The chain carries TRBV7-9 and TRBJ1-1; possible D gene TRBD1, 6 bases. V was clipped by 3 bases and J by 6 bases, with 11 bases between them. Looked up from germline, CDR1 is SEHNR and CDR2 is FQNEAQ (reference sequence). The CDR3 runs to 13 residues. CDR3 nucleotide sequence: TGTGCCAGCAGCTTCGCAGGGGAACCTGAAGCTTTCTTT. Amino acid sequence: CASSFAGEPEAFF.